This TCR beta chain was documented in a study of blood T cell repertoires in COVID-19 (dated by TCRdb to about 2020). About the full investigation: Samples covering the acute and convalescent phases of COVID-19 were provided by collaborators in the United States, Italy and Spain. The prospective study material was composed of cDNA or gDNA derived from T cells, B-cell-depleted T cells, or PBMCs. The dataset comprised deeply sampled blood TCRbeta repertoires from subjects exposed to, actively infected with, or recovered from COVID-19. The repertoires were made available in a free public database intended to serve as a resource for research on the immune response to SARS-CoV-2. The samples were drawn from the first 160 participants of the ongoing ImmuneRACE study and from some 1,300 subjects provided by 6 global collaborators. The sample metadata nearly always contained a de-identified subject ID, COVID-19 status, age in years and sex. Where available, HLA class I and class II types were taken from metadata supplied by the sample provider and were not determined by assay-based typing. What the study reported, not specific to this receptor: Clinical and demographic metadata were provided uncurated, with the amount varying by source and participant.

Each collaborating institution followed its own protocols to collect whole blood in K2EDTA tubes. For TCRbeta analysis, collaborator samples were shipped as frozen whole blood, as isolated PBMCs, or as DNA extracted from either sample type. Germline trimming amounts to 10 bases on V and 2 bases on J, with 9 as the count of junction bases outside the gene matches. CDR1 and CDR2 are drawn from the germline V gene (reference sequence): MNHEY, SMNVEV. The CDR3 runs 14 residues from the cysteine to the phenylalanine. The entry retains the CDR3 DNA only, 42 bases that are in frame from base 1. TCRbeta CDR3 regions were amplified from genomic DNA using the immunoSEQ Assay, a bias-controlled multiplex PCR. Per the original workflow: Within the assay, amplification of reference gene primers was used to estimate how many nucleated cells each sample contained. Sequence reads were collapsed and filtered to measure the absolute abundance of every unique TCRbeta CDR3 rearrangement. For each sample, productive Simpson clonality was calculated as the square root of Simpson's diversity index across productive rearrangements. Drawn from immuneACCESS, this table holds only the in-frame rearrangements with V and J called that TCRdb kept. Clones are partly lost; checked studies trace under half to an unresolved V gene and leave the rest unexplained. Clone size and the V and J calls come from that table; the DNA yielded D and trimming. The sample table records 120,000 to 150,000 clones; roughly 87% of these occur just once. The top ten constitute about 1.6% of the sample.

Comment on this clone: The target of this receptor is not known. No base quality values were provided; no much bigger clone lies one nucleotide off.

The TCR sequence derives from a human donor in a cohort sampled during active COVID-19. The V and J genes are TRBV27 and TRBJ2-5, and 8 junctional nucleotides match TRBD2. The sample comprised peripheral blood. The nucleotides are TGTGCCACCACCGAGCGGGGGCCTCAAGAGACCCAGTACTTC. Its amino acids are CATTERGPQETQYF.